A selection of T cell receptor beta chains follows, all from one sample in a study of identical twins. TCRdb reanalysed the 5' RACE reads using MiXCR and keeps one entry per CDR3 protein. The sample lists approximately 670,000 distinct CDR3 sequences; around 6% were seen once. The specimen was naive T cells sorted from blood. These receptors originate from a man younger than 35 in good health. Each CDR3 is given with its conserved first and last residue. Fields, in order: V gene, D gene, clone size, J gene, CDR3 DNA, CDR3 protein. A D gene is named only where the DNA matches it firmly. Size is stated for part of the rows, as once, few or many counts, or as a class when the clone is expanded.

V gene: TRBV20-1; D gene: NA; clone size: few; J gene: TRBJ1-1; CDR3 DNA: TGCAGTGCTAGAAGAAGGGGCACTGAAGCTTTCTTT; CDR3 protein: CSARRRGTEAFF
V gene: TRBV12-2; D gene: NA; clone size: few; J gene: TRBJ2-4; CDR3 DNA: TGTGCAAGTCGCCCACCGCCACAGTGGGCGGTTACAGTAGCCAAAAACATTCAGTACTTC; CDR3 protein: CASRPPPQWAVTVAKNIQYF
V gene: TRBV19; D gene: NA; clone size: NA; J gene: TRBJ2-1; CDR3 DNA: TGTGCCAGTAGTATAGATTTCGAACAGAACTACAATGAGCAGTTCTTC; CDR3 protein: CASSIDFEQNYNEQFF
V gene: TRBV4-2; D gene: TRBD2; clone size: many; J gene: TRBJ2-2; CDR3 DNA: TGTGCCAGCAGCCATGGGCCGGGACTAGCGGGAGCCACCGGGGAGCTGTTTTTT; CDR3 protein: CASSHGPGLAGATGELFF
V gene: TRBV11-2; D gene: NA; clone size: NA; J gene: TRBJ2-3; CDR3 DNA: TGTGCCAGCAGCTTATCAACGCGAGACCTAAGCCCCACAGATACGCAGTATTTT; CDR3 protein: CASSLSTRDLSPTDTQYF
V gene: TRBV29-1; D gene: NA; clone size: many; J gene: TRBJ1-5; CDR3 DNA: TGCAGCGCGGGACCAGGGGTCAATCAGCCCCAGCATTTT; CDR3 protein: CSAGPGVNQPQHF
V gene: TRBV5-1; D gene: NA; clone size: NA; J gene: TRBJ2-3; CDR3 DNA: TGCGCCAGCAGCTTGGGTCTGGAGCGCACAGATACGCAGTATTTT; CDR3 protein: CASSLGLERTDTQYF
V gene: TRBV7-8; D gene: TRBD2; clone size: few; J gene: TRBJ2-3; CDR3 DNA: TGTGCCAGCAGCTCCTCTAGCGGGAGCTATTTAGATACGCAGTATTTT; CDR3 protein: CASSSSSGSYLDTQYF
V gene: TRBV29-1; D gene: NA; clone size: many; J gene: TRBJ2-2; CDR3 DNA: TGCAGCATTGGGCACACCGGGGAGCTGTTTTTT; CDR3 protein: CSIGHTGELFF
V gene: TRBV20-1; D gene: NA; clone size: NA; J gene: TRBJ1-2; CDR3 DNA: TGCAGTGCGGCCTGGCAAGCAGCAACCACCTCTAACTATGGCTACACCTTC; CDR3 protein: CSAAWQAATTSNYGYTF
V gene: TRBV6-2/TRBV6-3; D gene: NA; clone size: many; J gene: TRBJ1-1; CDR3 DNA: TGTGCCAGCAGTTACCAGGGGAGAGGGACTGAAGCTTTCTTT; CDR3 protein: CASSYQGRGTEAFF
V gene: TRBV12-3/TRBV12-4; D gene: NA; clone size: many; J gene: TRBJ2-2; CDR3 DNA: TGTGCCAGCAGTCCTGAAGGGACTTCGAGGTTGGGGCTGTTTTTT; CDR3 protein: CASSPEGTSRLGLFF
V gene: TRBV30; D gene: TRBD2; clone size: few; J gene: TRBJ2-1; CDR3 DNA: TGTGCCTGGAGTTTTAGCGGGAACCCCTACAATGAGCAGTTCTTC; CDR3 protein: CAWSFSGNPYNEQFF
V gene: TRBV29-1; D gene: NA; clone size: many; J gene: TRBJ2-3; CDR3 DNA: TGCAGCGTTGACGGAGCATCTAGCACAGATACGCAGTATTTT; CDR3 protein: CSVDGASSTDTQYF
V gene: TRBV5-1; D gene: TRBD1; clone size: many; J gene: TRBJ1-5; CDR3 DNA: TGCGCCAGCAGTTCGGGACAGAGCGATCAGCCCCAGCATTTT; CDR3 protein: CASSSGQSDQPQHF
V gene: TRBV5-1; D gene: NA; clone size: many; J gene: TRBJ2-2; CDR3 DNA: TGCGCCAGCAGTGGACGGAACACCGGGGAGCTGTTTTTT; CDR3 protein: CASSGRNTGELFF
V gene: TRBV7-6; D gene: NA; clone size: NA; J gene: TRBJ2-7; CDR3 DNA: TGTGCCAGCTCCCCTAGAAGAGGGGAAAGCGAGCAGTACTTC; CDR3 protein: CASSPRRGESEQYF
V gene: TRBV20-1; D gene: NA; clone size: many; J gene: TRBJ2-1; CDR3 DNA: TGCAGTGCCTCCCCAACCTTTAGCAGCAATGAGCAGTTCTTC; CDR3 protein: CSASPTFSSNEQFF
V gene: TRBV11-1; D gene: NA; clone size: few; J gene: TRBJ2-1; CDR3 DNA: TGTGCCAGCAGCGAAGACCAGGCCCATGAGCAGTTCTTC; CDR3 protein: CASSEDQAHEQFF
V gene: TRBV4-2; D gene: NA; clone size: few; J gene: TRBJ2-4; CDR3 DNA: TGTGCCAGCAGCCAAGAGTCGGCCCTAGGCCCGAGGGGCATTCAGTACTTC; CDR3 protein: CASSQESALGPRGIQYF
V gene: TRBV15; D gene: TRBD2; clone size: few; J gene: TRBJ2-7; CDR3 DNA: TGTGCCACCAGCCGAGACGGGGGGAGCTCCTACGAGCAGTACTTC; CDR3 protein: CATSRDGGSSYEQYF
V gene: TRBV12-3/TRBV12-4; D gene: TRBD2; clone size: NA; J gene: TRBJ2-1; CDR3 DNA: TGTGCCAGCGCGGGAGGGCCTCAGAATGAGCAGTTCTTC; CDR3 protein: CASAGGPQNEQFF
V gene: TRBV5-5; D gene: NA; clone size: many; J gene: TRBJ1-3; CDR3 DNA: TGTGCCAGCAGCTTTCGCCTCTCTGGAAACACCATATATTTT; CDR3 protein: CASSFRLSGNTIYF
V gene: TRBV10-2; D gene: NA; clone size: many; J gene: TRBJ1-1; CDR3 DNA: TGCGCCAGCGCTGTTGGATCCGAAGCTTTCTTT; CDR3 protein: CASAVGSEAFF
V gene: TRBV6-2/TRBV6-3; D gene: TRBD1; clone size: many; J gene: TRBJ2-7; CDR3 DNA: TGTGCCACCGCACAGGGGGTCTACGAGCAGTACTTC; CDR3 protein: CATAQGVYEQYF
V gene: TRBV7-9; D gene: NA; clone size: many; J gene: TRBJ2-1; CDR3 DNA: TGTGCCAGCAGCTCCATGGGGACTGGCAATGAGCAGTTCTTC; CDR3 protein: CASSSMGTGNEQFF
V gene: TRBV9; D gene: NA; clone size: NA; J gene: TRBJ2-2; CDR3 DNA: TGTGCCAGCAGCGGGCAGGGCTACACCGGGGAGCTGTTTTTT; CDR3 protein: CASSGQGYTGELFF
V gene: TRBV7-9; D gene: TRBD1; clone size: many; J gene: TRBJ1-1; CDR3 DNA: TGTGCCAGCAGCCCGAGGGACAGGCTGAACACTGAAGCTTTCTTT; CDR3 protein: CASSPRDRLNTEAFF
V gene: TRBV14; D gene: NA; clone size: few; J gene: TRBJ2-1; CDR3 DNA: TGTGCCAGCAGCCAAGCCGGGAGAATGAGAAACAATGAGCAGTTCTTC; CDR3 protein: CASSQAGRMRNNEQFF
V gene: TRBV20-1; D gene: NA; clone size: many; J gene: TRBJ2-2; CDR3 DNA: TGCAGTGCGATCGGACTTGAGACCGGGGAGCTGTTTTTT; CDR3 protein: CSAIGLETGELFF
V gene: TRBV9; D gene: NA; clone size: many; J gene: TRBJ2-7; CDR3 DNA: TGTGCCAGCAGCGAGCAGTACTTC; CDR3 protein: CASSEQYF
V gene: TRBV7-8; D gene: NA; clone size: NA; J gene: TRBJ2-1; CDR3 DNA: TGTGCCAGCAGCTACCCCGGGGGTCGGAGATTGGTGAATGAGCAGTTCTTC; CDR3 protein: CASSYPGGRRLVNEQFF
V gene: TRBV6-1; D gene: TRBD1; clone size: many; J gene: TRBJ1-1; CDR3 DNA: TGTGCCAGCACCCGGAGGGGACAGCGGAACACTGAAGCTTTCTTT; CDR3 protein: CASTRRGQRNTEAFF
V gene: TRBV15; D gene: TRBD2; clone size: few; J gene: TRBJ2-5; CDR3 DNA: TGTGCCACCAGCAGAGTAGCGGGAGGGTCGGAGACCCAGTACTTC; CDR3 protein: CATSRVAGGSETQYF
V gene: TRBV28; D gene: NA; clone size: many; J gene: TRBJ2-5; CDR3 DNA: TGTGCCAGCAGTTTAAAGTTAGCCCGCGAGACCCAGTACTTC; CDR3 protein: CASSLKLARETQYF
V gene: TRBV27; D gene: TRBD2; clone size: NA; J gene: TRBJ2-1; CDR3 DNA: TGTGCCAGCAGTTCCGCGGGAGTTTTAAATGAGCAGTTCTTC; CDR3 protein: CASSSAGVLNEQFF
V gene: TRBV6-5; D gene: NA; clone size: many; J gene: TRBJ2-7; CDR3 DNA: TGTGCCAGCAGTTACCAGACAGACTCCTACGAGCAGTACTTC; CDR3 protein: CASSYQTDSYEQYF
V gene: TRBV30; D gene: TRBD1; clone size: many; J gene: TRBJ1-4; CDR3 DNA: TGTGCCTGGAGCGGAGAGGGGGCGTTAAATGAAAAACTGTTTTTT; CDR3 protein: CAWSGEGALNEKLFF
V gene: TRBV6-2/TRBV6-3; D gene: TRBD2; clone size: few; J gene: TRBJ2-1; CDR3 DNA: TGTGCCAGCACTGGACTAGCGGGGGTCTACAATGAGCAGTTCTTC; CDR3 protein: CASTGLAGVYNEQFF